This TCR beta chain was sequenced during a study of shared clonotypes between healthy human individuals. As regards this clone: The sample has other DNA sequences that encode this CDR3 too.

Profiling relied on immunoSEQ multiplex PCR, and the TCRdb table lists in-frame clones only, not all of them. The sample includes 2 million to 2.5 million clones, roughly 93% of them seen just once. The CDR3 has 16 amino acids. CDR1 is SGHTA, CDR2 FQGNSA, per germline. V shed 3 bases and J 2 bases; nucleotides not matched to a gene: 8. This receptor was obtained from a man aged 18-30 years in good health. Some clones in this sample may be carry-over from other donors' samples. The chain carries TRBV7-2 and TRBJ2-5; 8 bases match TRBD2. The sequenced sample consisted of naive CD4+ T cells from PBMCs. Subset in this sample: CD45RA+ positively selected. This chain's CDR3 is CASSLGPTSGQETQYF. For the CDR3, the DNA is TGTGCCAGCAGCTTGGGTCCCACTAGCGGACAAGAGACCCAGTACTTC. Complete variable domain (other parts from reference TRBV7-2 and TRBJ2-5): GAGVSQSPSNKVTEKGKDVELRCDPISGHTALYWYRQSLGQGLEFLIYFQGNSAPDKSGLPSDRFSAERTGGSVSTLTIQRTQQEDSAVYLCASSLGPTSGQETQYFGPGTRLLVL.